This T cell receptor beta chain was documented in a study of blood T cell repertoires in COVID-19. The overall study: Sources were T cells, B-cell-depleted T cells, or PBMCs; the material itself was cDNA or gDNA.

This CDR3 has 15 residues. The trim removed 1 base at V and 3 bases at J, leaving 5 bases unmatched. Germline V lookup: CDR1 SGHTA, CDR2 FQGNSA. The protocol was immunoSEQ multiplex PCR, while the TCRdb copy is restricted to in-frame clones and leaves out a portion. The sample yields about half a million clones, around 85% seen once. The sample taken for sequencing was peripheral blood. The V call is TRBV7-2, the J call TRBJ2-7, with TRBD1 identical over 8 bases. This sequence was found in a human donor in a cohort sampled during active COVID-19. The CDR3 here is CASSLVAGGDYEQYF. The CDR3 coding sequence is TGTGCCAGCAGCTTAGTGGCAGGGGGCGACTACGAGCAGTACTTC.